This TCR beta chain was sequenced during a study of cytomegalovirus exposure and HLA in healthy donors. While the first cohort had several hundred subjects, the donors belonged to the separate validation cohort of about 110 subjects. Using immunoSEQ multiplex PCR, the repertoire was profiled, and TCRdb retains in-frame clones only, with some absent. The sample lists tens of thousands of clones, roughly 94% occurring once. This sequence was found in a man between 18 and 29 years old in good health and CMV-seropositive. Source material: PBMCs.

The CDR3 DNA is TGTGCCAGCAGTTTTTTGGGACTAGCGGCCCACGGTACGCAGTATTTT. Translation: CASSFLGLAAHGTQYF. The rearrangement uses TRBV28 and TRBJ2-3, with TRBD2 matching 11 bases. The CDR3 spans 16 residues. The germline V gene encodes CDR1 MDHEN and CDR2 SYDVKM. With 3 bases clipped from V and 8 bases from J, the junction kept 10 bases outside the gene matches.